These 22 T cell receptor beta chains share one sample of origin, sequenced in a study of somatic mutations in cytotoxic T cells in rheumatoid arthritis. Here immunoSEQ multiplex PCR was the method, and the copy in TCRdb shows in-frame clones only, minus some. Among 6,500 to 7,500 clones listed, 80% to 90% were seen once. The material sequenced was CD8+ T cells sorted from blood. Every receptor here comes from a woman in her 70s with rheumatoid arthritis.

This clone was seen only a few times. Written as DNA, the CDR3 is TGTGCCAGTAGTATGATCATAACGGGCACTGAAGCTTTCTTT. Translated, it gives CASSMIITGTEAFF. The chain is built from TRBV19 and TRBJ1-1; the D is unclear. The CDR3 consists of 14 residues. CDR1 LNHDA and CDR2 SQIVND come from the germline V gene (reference sequence). V was shortened by 3 bases and J by 4 bases, with 12 bases between the two germline ends.

This clone was observed a few times. The CDR3 region is CASSSASVSYNEQFF. The CDR3 nucleotides read TGTGCCAGCAGCTCCGCTAGCGTCTCCTACAATGAGCAGTTCTTC. The V call is TRBV11-3, the J call TRBJ2-1; TRBD2 is a possible D gene (6 bases). Trimming left V 4 bases short and J 0 bases short, with 10 bases between. The CDR3 has 15 residues. Germline-derived CDR1 and CDR2 are SGHNT and YENEEA.

The chain uses TRBV4-3 and TRBJ2-7; 10 nucleotides line up with TRBD1. Germline V gene lookup returns CDR1 LGHNA and CDR2 YSLEER. This CDR3 is built from 14 residues. V lost 0 bases, J lost 7 bases, and 3 bases stayed unmatched. The chain's CDR3 is CASSQDGTGEEQYF. CDR3 sequence (DNA): TGCGCCAGCAGCCAAGACGGGACAGGGGAAGAGCAGTACTTC.

The chain recombines TRBV4-1 with TRBJ2-7; 10 bases map to TRBD2. This CDR3 contains 14 residues. After removal of 0 bases from V and 6 bases from J, the junction contained 2 bases not matched to a gene. The germline V gene has CDR1 MGHRA and CDR2 YSYEKL. CDR3 nucleotides: TGCGCCAGCAGCCAAGAGGGGACTAGCGTCGAGCAGTACTTC. It codes for CASSQEGTSVEQYF.

The chain joins TRBV10-2 to TRBJ2-2; possibly TRBD2 for D (5 bases). This CDR3 has 18 residues. The V and J ends lost 6 bases and 5 bases respectively, with 25 bases between them. Germline assignment: CDR1 WSHSY and CDR2 SAAADI. CDR3 loop: CASSSTYLAPLGTGELFF. DNA for the CDR3: TGCGCCAGCAGCTCCACCTACCTAGCACCCCTGGGAACCGGGGAGCTGTTTTTT.

The chain is built from TRBV6-5 and TRBJ2-1; possible D gene TRBD1, 5 bases. There are 11 residues in the CDR3. V was cut by 6 bases and J by 10 bases, with 10 bases left in between. The germline V gene has CDR1 MNHEY and CDR2 SVGAGI. Written as DNA, the CDR3 is TGTGCCAGCAGGGGGCCCCGGGAGCAGTTCTTC. It translates to CASRGPREQFF.

This clone has a handful of counts. The V call is TRBV5-6, the J call TRBJ2-1, with D possibly matching TRBD1 (6 bases). The V end was cut by 2 bases, the J end by 0 bases, with 9 bases between. The CDR3 is made up of 15 amino acids. Germline V gives CDR1 SGHDT, CDR2 YYEEEE. The CDR3 sequence is CASSFRDNSYNEQFF. The CDR3 DNA follows: TGTGCCAGCAGCTTCCGGGACAACTCCTACAATGAGCAGTTCTTC.

V is TRBV7-6 and J is TRBJ1-2, with D perhaps matching TRBD1 (6 bases). The V end was cut by 1 base, the J end by 6 bases, with 6 bases between. This CDR3 has 12 residues. The germline CDR1 and CDR2 sequences are SGHVS and FNYEAQ. The CDR3 coding sequence is TGTGCCAGCAGCTTAGGGACAGATGGCTACACCTTC. Its translation is CASSLGTDGYTF. Combining the CDR3 with reference TRBV7-6 and TRBJ1-2 gives the whole variable domain GAGVSQSPRYKVTKRGQDVALRCDPISGHVSLYWYRQALGQGPEFLTYFNYEAQQDKSGLPNDRFSAERPEGSISTLTIQRTEQRDSAMYRCASSLGTDGYTFGSGTRLTVV.

This chain uses TRBV6-5 with TRBJ2-3, with D possibly matching TRBD1 (5 bases). Germline values: CDR1 MNHEY, CDR2 SVGAGI. The CDR3 totals 15 residues. The ends were cut back, 6 bases at V and 0 bases at J, with 13 bases in the middle. The DNA for the CDR3 is TGTGCCAGCAGGTCGACAGCCACTAGCACAGATACGCAGTATTTT. Protein: CASRSTATSTDTQYF.

The chain recombines TRBV7-6 with TRBJ2-2, with 10 bases fitting TRBD1. Germline V gene data show CDR1 as SGHVS and CDR2 as FNYEAQ. The V segment lost 3 bases and the J segment 3 bases; nucleotides outside the gene matches: 4. The CDR3 runs 16 residues. The CDR3 bases are TGTGCCAGCAGCTTGACAGGGGGCGAGGACACCGGGGAGCTGTTTTTT. Translated: CASSLTGGEDTGELFF.

The V gene is TRBV29-1, the J gene TRBJ2-1, with 12 bases that match TRBD2. V was clipped by 2 bases and J by 6 bases; unmatched bases: 5. From germline, CDR1 is SQVTM and CDR2 ANQGSEA. The CDR3 has 15 residues. The CDR3 sequence is CSVESASGGVNEQFF. In DNA, the CDR3 is TGCAGCGTTGAATCGGCTAGCGGGGGGGTCAATGAGCAGTTCTTC.

The chain recombines TRBV13 with TRBJ1-1, with D possibly TRBD1 on 6 matching bases. V lost 5 bases, J lost 10 bases, and 23 bases lay in between. The germline gives CDR1 PRHDT, CDR2 FYEKMQ (reference sequence). The CDR3 length is 15 residues. The CDR3 bases are TGTGCCAGCAGCACCACCCGGAGGGCTAGGGGGGGAGCTTTCTTT. It encodes CASSTTRRARGGAFF.

The V call is TRBV6-5, the J call TRBJ1-5, with no clear D. The CDR3 totals 14 residues. Deletions cut 6 bases from V and 4 bases from J, with 13 bases between. CDR1 is MNHEY, CDR2 SVGAGI, per germline. CDR3 loop: CASSYGRGNQPQHF. The CDR3 DNA sequence: TGTGCCAGCAGCTACGGACGAGGGAATCAGCCCCAGCATTTT.

V usage is TRBV5-1 and J usage is TRBJ1-2, with 7 bases matching TRBD1. With 6 bases clipped from V and 4 bases from J, the junction kept 6 bases outside the gene matches. Germline assignment: CDR1 SGHRS and CDR2 YFSETQ. This CDR3 comprises 13 residues. This CDR3 is CASTEQGTYGYTF. The CDR3 DNA reads as TGCGCCAGCACCGAACAGGGGACCTATGGCTACACCTTC. Based on the CDR3 plus reference TRBV5-1 and TRBJ1-2, the full variable domain is KAGVTQTPRYLIKTRGQQVTLSCSPISGHRSVSWYQQTPGQGLQFLFEYFSETQRNKGNFPGRFSGRQFSNSRSEMNVSTLELGDSALYLCASTEQGTYGYTFGSGTRLTVV.

The chain links TRBV5-6 to TRBJ1-1, with D unclear. The CDR3 is 13 residues long. The germline V gene has CDR1 SGHDT and CDR2 YYEEEE. Trimming cost V 2 bases and J 4 bases, with 9 bases left between them. The CDR3 DNA is TGTGCCAGCAGCTTTCTGGGAGGCACTGAAGCTTTCTTT. Its translation: CASSFLGGTEAFF.

This chain uses TRBV13 with TRBJ2-6, with TRBD1 matching 7 bases. The junction had 2 bases not matched to a gene; V was cut back by 3 bases and J by 0 bases. Looked up from germline, CDR1 is PRHDT and CDR2 is FYEKMQ (reference sequence). This CDR3 is 16 amino acids long. The CDR3 here is CASSFNRGSGANVLTF. In nucleotides, the CDR3 is TGTGCCAGCAGCTTCAACAGGGGCTCTGGGGCCAACGTCCTGACTTTC.

This chain links TRBV10-2 with TRBJ1-5; 8 nucleotides match TRBD1. The CDR3 runs 14 residues. The germline gives CDR1 WSHSY, CDR2 SAAADI. Trimming cost V 6 bases and J 2 bases; bases outside gene matches: 3. CDR3 sequence: CASSTGQGNQPQHF. DNA of the CDR3: TGCGCCAGCAGCACGGGACAGGGCAATCAGCCCCAGCATTTT.

The rearrangement links TRBV7-9 to TRBJ2-7, with D possibly TRBD1 on 6 matching bases. The V gene's germline CDR1 is SEHNR and CDR2 FQNEAQ (reference sequence). Trimming took off 4 bases at V and 2 bases at J, with 9 bases between the two ends. This CDR3 is 13 amino acids long. The CDR3 coding sequence is TGTGCCAGCAGCTCACAGGGCGCCTACGAGCAGTACTTC. Amino acid sequence: CASSSQGAYEQYF.

The chain has TRBV19 and TRBJ2-7; 9 bases are shared with TRBD1. The CDR3 contains 14 residues. Germline V gives CDR1 LNHDA, CDR2 SQIVND (reference sequence). J gave up 0 bases and V 4 bases, and 1 base lay outside the gene matches. CDR3 DNA sequence: TGTGCCAGTAGTACGGGACAGGGCTCCTACGAGCAGTACTTC. Its translation: CASSTGQGSYEQYF.

The V gene is TRBV27, the J gene TRBJ2-5; D gene ambiguous. Germline loops: CDR1 MNHEY, CDR2 SMNVEV (reference sequence). Trimming stripped 3 bases from V and 0 bases from J, with 14 bases between. This CDR3 contains 16 residues. CDR3 nucleotide sequence: TGTGCCAGCAGTTTCCGCGGTAGCCATAACCAAGAGACCCAGTACTTC. This encodes CASSFRGSHNQETQYF.

Comment on this clone: At one end the junction does not follow the germline gene, possibly because of a read error. This rearrangement joins TRBV29-1 to TRBJ2-1; the match to TRBD1 covers 9 bases. Germline V gives CDR1 SQVTM, CDR2 ANQGSEA. The CDR3 consists of 16 residues. CDR3 nucleotides: TGCAGCGTTGAAAACATACAGGGGGCGCGTAACAATGGGCAGTTCTTC. As protein: CSVENIQGARNNGQFF.

In nucleotides, the CDR3 is TGTGCCAGCAGCCGGGGGAGTGGCTACACCTTC. Protein sequence: CASSRGSGYTF. V gene TRBV9 combines with J gene TRBJ1-2, with a weak D call TRBD1 (5 bases). Trimming removed 4 bases from V and 7 bases from J, with 8 bases in between. The CDR3 is 11 residues long. Germline V gene lookup returns CDR1 SGDLS and CDR2 YYNGEE.